What follows is one T cell receptor (beta chain) and its context. Antigen specificity is unknown. Sequenced by immunoSEQ multiplex PCR; TCRdb stores in-frame clones only, minus some. The repertoire has about 120,000 clones, about 88% of them found once; the top ten carry around 7.5%. The sample originates from a study of T cell responses to AZD1222 COVID-19 vaccine. About the research overall: Recipients boosted at about 4 weeks or about 12 weeks are pooled.

Study-level results: Nearly half of unique spike-specific TCRs reportedly avoided B.1.351 and B.1.1.7 mutated regions. The study found Spike-specific TCR breadth and depth rose after two AZD1222 doses.

This CDR3 is built from 14 residues. Trimming removed 3 bases at V and 4 bases at J, with 10 bases between. CDR1 SNHLY and CDR2 FYNNEI come from the germline V gene. The V gene is TRBV2, the J gene TRBJ1-5, with a weak D call TRBD1 (6 bases). Sample: peripheral blood, taken on day 0 of AZD1222 vaccination. The TCR originated in an adult in good health. CDR3 in amino acids: CASSDGGQNQPQHF. The CDR3 bases are TGTGCCAGCAGTGATGGGGGCCAGAATCAGCCCCAGCATTTT. The entire variable domain, with the rest obtained from reference TRBV2 and TRBJ1-5, is as follows: EPEVTQTPSHQVTQMGQEVILRCVPISNHLYFYWYRQILGQKVEFLVSFYNNEISEKSEIFDDQFSVERPDGSNFTLKIRSTKLEDSAMYFCASSDGGQNQPQHFGDGTRLSIL.